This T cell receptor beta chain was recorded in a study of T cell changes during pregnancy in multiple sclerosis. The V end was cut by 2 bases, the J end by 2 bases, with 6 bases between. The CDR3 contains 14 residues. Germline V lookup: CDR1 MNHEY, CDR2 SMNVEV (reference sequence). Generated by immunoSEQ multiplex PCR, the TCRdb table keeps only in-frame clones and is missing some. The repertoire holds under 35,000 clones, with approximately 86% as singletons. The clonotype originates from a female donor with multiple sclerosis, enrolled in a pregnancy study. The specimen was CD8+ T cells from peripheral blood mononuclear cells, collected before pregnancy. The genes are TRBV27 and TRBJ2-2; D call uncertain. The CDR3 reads CASSLAPNTGELFF. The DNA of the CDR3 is TGTGCCAGCAGTTTAGCGCCTAACACCGGGGAGCTGTTTTTT.